A few counts support the clone carrying this T cell receptor beta chain. As yet, its antigen is unknown. This entry belongs to a study of cytomegalovirus exposure and HLA in healthy donors. The CDR3 sequence is 17 residues long. The germline gives CDR1 SGDLS, CDR2 YYNGEE. V shed 4 bases, J shed 2 bases, and the junction held 14 bases outside the gene matches. The PCR ran on 60 Vbeta and 13 Jbeta primers. Method: immunoSEQ multiplex PCR; TCRdb's copy keeps in-frame clones and lacks some. The sample records roughly 250,000 clones, just over 70% being singletons. The study's findings and limits: There were 150 or so TCR beta chains listed as cytomegalovirus-associated. In most subjects, TCR beta sequences reportedly gave accurate predictions of HLA-A and HLA-B alleles. Earlier findings revealed that most TCR beta V segments proved productive either about 87% or about 30% of the time.

Sequenced sample: PBMCs. This receptor was obtained from a female donor in good health and CMV-seronegative. The V call is TRBV9, the J call TRBJ2-7, with 8 bases identical to TRBD2. This CDR3 is CASSPVAGTARTYEQYF. The CDR3 bases are TGTGCCAGCAGCCCAGTAGCGGGGACCGCTAGAACCTACGAGCAGTACTTC.